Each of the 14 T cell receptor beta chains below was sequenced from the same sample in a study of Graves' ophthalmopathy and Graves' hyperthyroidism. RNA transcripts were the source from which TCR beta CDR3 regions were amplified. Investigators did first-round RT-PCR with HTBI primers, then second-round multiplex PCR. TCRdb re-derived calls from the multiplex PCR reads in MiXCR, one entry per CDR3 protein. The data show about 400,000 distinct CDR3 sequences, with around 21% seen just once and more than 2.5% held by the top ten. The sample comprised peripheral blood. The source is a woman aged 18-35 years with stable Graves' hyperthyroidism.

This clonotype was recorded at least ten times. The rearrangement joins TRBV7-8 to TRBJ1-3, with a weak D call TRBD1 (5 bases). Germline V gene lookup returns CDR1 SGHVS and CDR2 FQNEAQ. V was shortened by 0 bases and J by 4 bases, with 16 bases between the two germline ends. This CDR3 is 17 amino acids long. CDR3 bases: TGTGCCAGCAGCTTAGCGATGCCGGGGACTGTAGGAAACACCATATATTTT. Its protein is CASSLAMPGTVGNTIYF. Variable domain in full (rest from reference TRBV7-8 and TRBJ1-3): GAGVSQSPRYKVAKRGQDVALRCDPISGHVSLFWYQQALGQGPEFLTYFQNEAQLDKSGLPSDRFFAERPEGSVSTLKIQRTQQEDSAVYLCASSLAMPGTVGNTIYFGEGSWLTVV.

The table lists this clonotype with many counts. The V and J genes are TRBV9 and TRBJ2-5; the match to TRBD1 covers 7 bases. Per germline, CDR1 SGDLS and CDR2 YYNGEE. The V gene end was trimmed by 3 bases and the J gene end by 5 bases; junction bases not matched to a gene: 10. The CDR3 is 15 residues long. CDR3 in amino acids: CASSGTTGLGETQYF. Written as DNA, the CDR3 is TGTGCCAGCAGCGGAACGACAGGGCTGGGGGAGACCCAGTACTTC.

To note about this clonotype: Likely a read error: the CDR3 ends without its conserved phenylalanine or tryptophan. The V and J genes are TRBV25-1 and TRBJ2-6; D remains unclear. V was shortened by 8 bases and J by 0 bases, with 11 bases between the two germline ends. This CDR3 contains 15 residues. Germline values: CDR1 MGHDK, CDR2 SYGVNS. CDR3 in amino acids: CASSTRSSGANVLTL. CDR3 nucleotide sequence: TGTGCCAGCTCCACACGGAGCTCTGGGGCCAACGTCCTGACTTTG.

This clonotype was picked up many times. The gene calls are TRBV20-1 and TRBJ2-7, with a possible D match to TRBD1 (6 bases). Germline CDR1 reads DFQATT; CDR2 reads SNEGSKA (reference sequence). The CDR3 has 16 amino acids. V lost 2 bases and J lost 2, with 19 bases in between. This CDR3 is CSARPQRGTKTYEQYF. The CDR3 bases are TGCAGTGCTAGACCTCAGAGGGGGACAAAAACCTACGAGCAGTACTTC.

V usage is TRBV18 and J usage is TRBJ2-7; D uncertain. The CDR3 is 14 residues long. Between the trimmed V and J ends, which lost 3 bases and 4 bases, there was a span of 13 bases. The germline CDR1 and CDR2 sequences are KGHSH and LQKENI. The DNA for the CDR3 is TGTGCCAGCTCACCGAGCCCTATTGTATACGAGCAGTACTTC. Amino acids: CASSPSPIVYEQYF.

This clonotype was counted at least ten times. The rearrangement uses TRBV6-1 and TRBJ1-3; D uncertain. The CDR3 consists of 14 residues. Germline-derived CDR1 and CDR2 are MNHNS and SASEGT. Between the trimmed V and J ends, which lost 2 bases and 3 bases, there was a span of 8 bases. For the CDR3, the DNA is TGTGCCAGCAGTGAATTGCGGATTGGAAACACCATATATTTT. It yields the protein CASSELRIGNTIYF.

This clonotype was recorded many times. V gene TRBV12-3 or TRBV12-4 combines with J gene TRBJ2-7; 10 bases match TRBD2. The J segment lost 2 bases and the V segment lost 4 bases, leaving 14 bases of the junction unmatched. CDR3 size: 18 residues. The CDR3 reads CASSSHPGKTSGAYEQYF. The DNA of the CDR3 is TGTGCCAGCAGTTCGCACCCCGGGAAAACTAGCGGGGCCTACGAGCAGTACTTC.

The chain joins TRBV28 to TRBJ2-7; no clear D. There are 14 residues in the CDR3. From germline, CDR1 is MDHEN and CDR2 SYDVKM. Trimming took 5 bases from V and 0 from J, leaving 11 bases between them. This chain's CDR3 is CASSTRKSSYEQYF. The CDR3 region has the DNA TGTGCCAGCAGTACCCGAAAAAGCTCCTACGAGCAGTACTTC.

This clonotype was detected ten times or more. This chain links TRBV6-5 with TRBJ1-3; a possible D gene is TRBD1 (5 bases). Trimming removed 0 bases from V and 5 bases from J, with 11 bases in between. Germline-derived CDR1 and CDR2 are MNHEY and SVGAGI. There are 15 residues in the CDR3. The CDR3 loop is CASSYSFGQRNTIYF. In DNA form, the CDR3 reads TGTGCCAGCAGTTACTCGTTTGGACAAAGAAACACCATATATTTT.

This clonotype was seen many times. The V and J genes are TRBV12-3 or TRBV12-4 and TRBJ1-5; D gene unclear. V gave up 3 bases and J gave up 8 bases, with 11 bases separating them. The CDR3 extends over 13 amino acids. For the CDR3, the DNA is TGTGCCAGCAGTTTTAGCTTGTTCGAGCCCCAGCATTTT. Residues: CASSFSLFEPQHF.

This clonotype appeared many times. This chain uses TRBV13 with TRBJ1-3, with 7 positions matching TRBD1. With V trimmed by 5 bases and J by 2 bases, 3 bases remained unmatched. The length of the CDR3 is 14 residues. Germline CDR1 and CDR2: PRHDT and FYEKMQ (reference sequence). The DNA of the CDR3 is TGTGCCAGCAGCATCGGGACAGCTGGAAACACCATATATTTT. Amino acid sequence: CASSIGTAGNTIYF.

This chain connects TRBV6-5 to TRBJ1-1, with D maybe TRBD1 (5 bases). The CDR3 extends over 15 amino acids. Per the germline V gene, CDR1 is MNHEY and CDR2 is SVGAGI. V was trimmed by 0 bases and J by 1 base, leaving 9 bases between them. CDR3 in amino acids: CASSYSITGNTEAFF. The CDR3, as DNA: TGTGCCAGCAGTTACTCCATCACAGGGAACACTGAAGCTTTCTTT.

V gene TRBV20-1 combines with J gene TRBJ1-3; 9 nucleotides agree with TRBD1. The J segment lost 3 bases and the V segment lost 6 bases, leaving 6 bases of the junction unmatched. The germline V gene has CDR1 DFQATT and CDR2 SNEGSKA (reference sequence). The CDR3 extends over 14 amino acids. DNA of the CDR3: TGCAGTGCCGCCGGGACAGGGATTGGAAACACCATATATTTT. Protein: CSAAGTGIGNTIYF.

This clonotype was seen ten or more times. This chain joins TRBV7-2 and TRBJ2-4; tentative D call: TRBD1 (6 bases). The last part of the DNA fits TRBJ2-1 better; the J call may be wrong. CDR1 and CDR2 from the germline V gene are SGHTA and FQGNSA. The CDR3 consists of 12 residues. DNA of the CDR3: TGTGCCAGCAGCTTAGAGGGACAAAAGCAGTTCTTC. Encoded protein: CASSLEGQKQFF.